A selection of T cell receptor beta chains follows, all from one sample in a study of identical twins. Each CDR3 protein gets one entry after TCRdb re-called the 5' RACE reads with MiXCR. Of about 690,000 distinct CDR3 sequences in the sample, approximately 21% are singletons; the top ten hold about 4.5%. The same sample was also studied in work on T cells expressing NK-cell markers.

The material sequenced was PBMCs. These receptors were collected from a woman under 30 in good health. The CDR3 runs from the conserved cysteine through the conserved F or W. A D gene is named only where the DNA matches it firmly. A row's size may be missing; if present it is once, few, many or a size class.

j_gene	v_gene	abundance	d_gene	CDR3aa	CDR3nt
TRBJ2-1	TRBV20-1	many	-	CSARDVRQPNEQFF	TGCAGTGCTAGAGACGTTCGGCAACCCAATGAGCAGTTCTTC
TRBJ2-1	TRBV9	few	TRBD1	CASSVVQDREQFF	TGTGCCAGCAGCGTTGTCCAGGACAGGGAGCAGTTCTTC
TRBJ1-1	TRBV6-1	few	TRBD1	CASSPLRGQGNTEAFF	TGTGCCAGCAGTCCGCTTCGGGGACAGGGTAACACTGAAGCTTTCTTT
TRBJ2-1	TRBV20-1	-	TRBD2	CSAPQSPSGRVNEQFF	TGCAGTGCTCCCCAGTCCCCTAGCGGGAGGGTCAATGAGCAGTTCTTC
TRBJ1-6	TRBV6-1	many	-	CASRGILNSPLHF	TGTGCCAGCAGGGGAATATTGAATTCACCCCTCCACTTT
TRBJ2-7	TRBV5-1	few	-	CASSLPGLYEQYF	TGCGCCAGCAGCTTACCGGGACTCTACGAGCAGTACTTC
TRBJ2-7	TRBV5-1	-	-	CASSRLAEARYREQYF	TGCGCCAGCAGCCGACTTGCAGAGGCTCGGTATAGGGAGCAGTACTTC
TRBJ2-7	TRBV9	many	-	CASSKEGYEQYF	TGTGCCAGCAGCAAAGAAGGCTACGAGCAGTACTTC
TRBJ1-2	TRBV9	-	TRBD1	CASSVEDRGNGYTF	TGTGCCAGCAGCGTAGAAGACAGGGGAAACGGCTACACCTTC
TRBJ2-7	TRBV7-9	-	-	CASSLDALTHEQYF	TGTGCCAGCAGCTTAGATGCGTTAACCCACGAGCAGTACTTC
TRBJ2-7	TRBV7-2	-	TRBD2	CASRGGSSGAYEQYF	TGTGCCAGCAGGGGAGGTTCTAGCGGGGCCTACGAGCAGTACTTC
TRBJ2-2	TRBV5-5	-	-	CASSLGRTANTGELFF	TGTGCCAGCAGCTTGGGACGGACCGCGAACACCGGGGAGCTGTTTTTT
TRBJ2-1	TRBV7-6	-	-	CASSMGDYNEQFF	TGTGCCAGCAGCATGGGGGACTACAATGAGCAGTTCTTC
TRBJ2-2	TRBV2	-	TRBD2	CASSPLTSGTGELFF	TGTGCCAGCAGCCCTCTGACTAGCGGCACCGGGGAGCTGTTTTTT
TRBJ1-1	TRBV20-1	many	-	CSASRGTEAFF	TGCAGTGCTAGCCGGGGCACTGAAGCTTTCTTT
TRBJ2-6	TRBV3-1	-	TRBD2	CASSPRSGTSAGANVLTF	TGTGCCAGCAGCCCCCGCTCCGGGACTAGCGCTGGGGCCAACGTCCTGACTTTC
TRBJ1-4	TRBV7-9	-	-	CASSARRVANEKLFF	TGTGCCAGCAGCGCACGCCGGGTTGCTAATGAAAAACTGTTTTTT
TRBJ2-3	TRBV5-1	few	TRBD2	CASSRRTSGGATDTQYF	TGCGCCAGCAGCAGGAGGACTAGCGGGGGGGCTACAGATACGCAGTATTTT
TRBJ2-7	TRBV18	-	-	CASSPFFLGDEQYF	TGTGCCAGCTCACCATTCTTCCTCGGGGACGAGCAGTACTTC
TRBJ2-5	TRBV5-6	-	-	CASSLWEQETQYF	TGTGCCAGCAGCTTGTGGGAACAAGAGACCCAGTACTTC
TRBJ2-7	TRBV5-6	-	-	CASSWGTETGYEQYF	TGTGCCAGCAGCTGGGGCACGGAGACGGGCTACGAGCAGTACTTC
TRBJ1-5	TRBV7-9	few	TRBD1	CASSLVAGGTVQPQHF	TGTGCCAGCAGCTTAGTTGCAGGGGGTACGGTTCAGCCCCAGCATTTT
TRBJ2-2	TRBV10-3	few	TRBD2	CAIMEPAAGKAGELFF	TGTGCCATCATGGAGCCGGCAGCGGGGAAGGCCGGGGAGCTGTTTTTT
TRBJ2-2	TRBV5-1	few	-	CASSLGLLPGAGELFF	TGCGCCAGCAGCTTGGGGCTTCTCCCTGGGGCCGGGGAGCTGTTTTTT